The rows below give T cell receptor beta chains drawn from one sample of a study of blood T cell repertoires in COVID-19. The method was immunoSEQ multiplex PCR; TCRdb's version includes in-frame clones alone and lacks a portion of them. The repertoire holds approximately 270,000 clones, about nine tenths seen once, with about 2% in the top ten. The sample comprised PBMCs or T cells enriched from blood (not recorded which). These receptor sequences come from an older woman who had recovered from COVID-19. Both conserved end residues are part of each CDR3. The D gene is left open where the match is weak. Rows give clone size only sometimes, using once, few, many, or a class for an expanded clone.

j_gene: TRBJ1-6; d_gene: -; abundance: -; v_gene: TRBV7-2; CDR3aa: CASSLTEASPLHF; CDR3nt: TGTGCCAGCAGCCTGACAGAAGCTTCACCCCTCCACTTT
j_gene: TRBJ1-1; d_gene: -; abundance: -; v_gene: TRBV4-2; CDR3aa: CASSPAAEAFF; CDR3nt: TGTGCCAGCAGCCCGGCGGCTGAAGCTTTCTTT
j_gene: TRBJ1-6; d_gene: TRBD1; abundance: -; v_gene: TRBV5-4; CDR3aa: CASSSLDRIHSPLHF; CDR3nt: TGTGCCAGCAGCTCCTTGGACAGGATACATTCACCCCTCCACTTT
j_gene: TRBJ1-2; d_gene: -; abundance: -; v_gene: TRBV28; CDR3aa: CASSPGQSYGYTF; CDR3nt: TGTGCCAGCAGCCCCGGACAGTCCTATGGCTACACCTTC
j_gene: TRBJ1-2; d_gene: -; abundance: -; v_gene: TRBV2; CDR3aa: CASSEVARAYYGYTF; CDR3nt: TGTGCCAGCAGTGAAGTCGCCAGGGCCTACTATGGCTACACCTTC
j_gene: TRBJ2-7; d_gene: -; abundance: -; v_gene: TRBV19; CDR3aa: CASSKGLGEQYF; CDR3nt: TGTGCCAGTAGTAAGGGGTTGGGCGAGCAGTACTTC
j_gene: TRBJ2-3; d_gene: TRBD1; abundance: -; v_gene: TRBV7-3; CDR3aa: CASRGTVGTDTQYF; CDR3nt: TGTGCCAGCAGAGGGACAGTCGGCACAGATACGCAGTATTTT
j_gene: TRBJ1-6; d_gene: TRBD1; abundance: -; v_gene: TRBV6-5; CDR3aa: CASSRDSSYNSPLHF; CDR3nt: TGTGCCAGCAGCCGGGACAGCTCCTATAATTCACCCCTCCACTTT
j_gene: TRBJ2-5; d_gene: -; abundance: -; v_gene: TRBV30; CDR3aa: CAWSAGTIQETQYF; CDR3nt: TGTGCCTGGAGCGCCGGGACAATCCAAGAGACCCAGTACTTC
j_gene: TRBJ2-7; d_gene: -; abundance: -; v_gene: TRBV9; CDR3aa: CASSPPEGSGTYEQYF; CDR3nt: TGTGCCAGCAGCCCACCGGAGGGGTCAGGCACCTACGAGCAGTACTTC
j_gene: TRBJ1-4; d_gene: -; abundance: -; v_gene: TRBV3-1/TRBV3-2; CDR3aa: CASSQEGGWWRTEEKLFF; CDR3nt: TGTGCCAGCAGCCAAGAAGGGGGATGGTGGAGGACCGAGGAAAAACTGTTTTTT
j_gene: TRBJ1-1; d_gene: -; abundance: -; v_gene: TRBV5-1; CDR3aa: CASSLLSRDTEAFF; CDR3nt: TGCGCCAGCAGCTTGCTGTCCAGGGACACTGAAGCTTTCTTT
j_gene: TRBJ1-2; d_gene: -; abundance: -; v_gene: TRBV21-1; CDR3aa: CASSKPAQVIGYTF; CDR3nt: TGTGCCAGCAGCAAACCAGCCCAGGTTATTGGCTACACCTTC
j_gene: TRBJ1-1; d_gene: -; abundance: few; v_gene: TRBV6-5; CDR3aa: CASSLRKNTEAFF; CDR3nt: TGTGCCAGCAGTCTCAGGAAGAACACTGAAGCTTTCTTT
j_gene: TRBJ1-5; d_gene: TRBD1; abundance: once; v_gene: TRBV28; CDR3aa: CASTSTGFRNQPQHF; CDR3nt: TGTGCCAGCACCTCGACAGGGTTTCGCAATCAGCCCCAGCATTTT
j_gene: TRBJ1-2; d_gene: -; abundance: -; v_gene: TRBV7-9; CDR3aa: CASSLGSGAYGYTF; CDR3nt: TGTGCCAGCAGCTTAGGATCAGGGGCCTATGGCTACACCTTC
j_gene: TRBJ2-3; d_gene: -; abundance: -; v_gene: TRBV28; CDR3aa: CASSSVGRSTDTQYF; CDR3nt: TGTGCCAGCAGTTCGGTGGGCAGGAGCACAGATACGCAGTATTTT
j_gene: TRBJ2-7; d_gene: TRBD2; abundance: once; v_gene: TRBV5-1; CDR3aa: CASSGGPGTSGVGEQYF; CDR3nt: TGCGCCAGCAGCGGGGGCCCCGGGACTAGCGGGGTGGGGGAGCAGTACTTC
j_gene: TRBJ1-2; d_gene: -; abundance: -; v_gene: TRBV2; CDR3aa: CASSGDTGGYTF; CDR3nt: TGTGCCAGCAGTGGGGACACGGGTGGCTACACCTTC
j_gene: TRBJ1-5; d_gene: -; abundance: -; v_gene: TRBV12-3/TRBV12-4; CDR3aa: CASSLPNQKPQHF; CDR3nt: TGTGCCAGCAGTTTGCCTAATCAAAAGCCCCAGCATTTT
j_gene: TRBJ1-4; d_gene: TRBD1; abundance: -; v_gene: TRBV5-5; CDR3aa: CASSFSGQSSEKLFF; CDR3nt: TGTGCCAGCAGCTTTTCGGGACAGAGCTCGGAAAAACTGTTTTTT
j_gene: TRBJ1-1; d_gene: -; abundance: -; v_gene: TRBV7-9; CDR3aa: CASSLLQTEAFF; CDR3nt: TGTGCCAGCAGCTTACTTCAGACTGAAGCTTTCTTT